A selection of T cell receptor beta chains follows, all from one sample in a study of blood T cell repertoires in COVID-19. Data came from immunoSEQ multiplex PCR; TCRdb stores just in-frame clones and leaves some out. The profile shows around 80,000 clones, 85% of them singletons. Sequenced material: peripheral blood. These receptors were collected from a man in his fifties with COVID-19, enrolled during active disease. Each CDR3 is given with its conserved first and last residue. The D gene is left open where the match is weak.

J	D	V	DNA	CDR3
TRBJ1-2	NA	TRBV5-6	TGTGCCAGCAGCTTGGTACTAACAGGGCTCAATGGCTACACCTTC	CASSLVLTGLNGYTF
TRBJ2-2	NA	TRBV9	TGTGCCAGCAGCGTAGCGGGCACCGGGGAGCTGTTTTTT	CASSVAGTGELFF
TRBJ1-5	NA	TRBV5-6	TGTGCCAGCAGCTTAACGGCAGGGAATCAGCCCCAGCATTTT	CASSLTAGNQPQHF
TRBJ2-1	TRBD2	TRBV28	TGTGCCAGTCCTCCGGGACTAGCGGGGCAACCCCGCTCCTACAATGAGCAGTTCTTC	CASPPGLAGQPRSYNEQFF
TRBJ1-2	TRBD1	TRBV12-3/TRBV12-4	TGTGCCAGCAGTTTCGGGACAGGGAGTGGCTACACCTTC	CASSFGTGSGYTF
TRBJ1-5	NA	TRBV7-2	TGTGCCAGCTCCCAGAGGGGGAATCAGCCCCAGCATTTT	CASSQRGNQPQHF
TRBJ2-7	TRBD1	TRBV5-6	TGTGCCAGCAGCTTGGAAGGGACAGGGGGCGGCAGCTCCTACGAGCAGTACTTC	CASSLEGTGGGSSYEQYF
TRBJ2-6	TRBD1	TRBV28	TGTGCCAGCAGAGGACAGGCTTCTGGGGCCAACGTCCTGACTTTC	CASRGQASGANVLTF
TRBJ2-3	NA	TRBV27	TGTGCCAGCAGTTTAATGGGTAGGGAGTCCCCAGATACGCAGTATTTT	CASSLMGRESPDTQYF
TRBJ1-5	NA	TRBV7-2	TGTGCCAGCAGCTTAGCTGGTTCCGGGTACGGCAATCAGCCCCAGCATTTT	CASSLAGSGYGNQPQHF
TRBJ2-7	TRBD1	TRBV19	TGTGCCAGTAGTACCAGGGGGCTTAGCGAGCAGTACTTC	CASSTRGLSEQYF
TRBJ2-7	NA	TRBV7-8	TGTGCCAGCAGCTTAGGCGGGGACTACGAGCAGTACTTC	CASSLGGDYEQYF
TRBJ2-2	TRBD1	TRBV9	TGTGCCAGCACCTACGGGACAGGTGCTCCTGGGGAGCTGTTTTTT	CASTYGTGAPGELFF
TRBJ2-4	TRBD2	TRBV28	TGTGCCAGCAGCCCCTCACGGGGGAGGGCCGAAAACATTCAGTACTTC	CASSPSRGRAENIQYF
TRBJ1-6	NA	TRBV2	TGTGCCAGCAGGGACCGGGATTATAATTCACCCCTCCACTTT	CASRDRDYNSPLHF
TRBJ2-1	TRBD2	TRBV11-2	TGTGCCAGCAGCCACAAAGCGGGAGGGCCGGGGAATGAGCAGTTCTTC	CASSHKAGGPGNEQFF
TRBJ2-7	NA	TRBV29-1	TGCAGCGTTGAAGATCAGGGAGGTTACGAGCAGTACTTC	CSVEDQGGYEQYF
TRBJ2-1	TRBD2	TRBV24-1	TGTGCCACCAGTGCACTAGCGGGTTTGGACAATGAGCAGTTCTTC	CATSALAGLDNEQFF